Each of the 11 T cell receptor beta chains below was sequenced from the same sample in a study of blood T cell repertoires in COVID-19. Profiled with immunoSEQ multiplex PCR; TCRdb holds only in-frame clones, not every one. The sample lists 180,000 or so clones; about 88% were seen once. The specimen sequenced was peripheral blood. These receptors were collected from a man between 18 and 35 years old with acute or convalescent COVID-19.

The chain carries TRBV2 and TRBJ1-5; tentatively, D is TRBD1 (6 bases). With 4 bases removed from V and 7 bases from J, the gap between germline ends came to 11 bases. Germline-derived CDR1 and CDR2 are SNHLY and FYNNEI. There are 13 residues in the CDR3. The CDR3 sequence: CASSGTVSQPQHF. In DNA, the CDR3 is TGTGCCAGCAGTGGGACAGTTTCCCAGCCCCAGCATTTT.

The chain joins TRBV28 to TRBJ1-5; the D gene is possibly TRBD1 (5 bases). The germline V gene has CDR1 MDHEN and CDR2 SYDVKM. V was cut by 5 bases and J by 3 bases, with 17 bases left in between. The CDR3 runs to 16 residues. The CDR3 here is CASSPRGGGNNQPQHF. In DNA form, the CDR3 reads TGTGCCAGCAGTCCACGTGGGGGAGGGAACAATCAGCCCCAGCATTTT.

Here the CDR3 DNA reads TGTGCCAGCAGTGAAGGAGGGGTGGTAGGCTACACCTTC. This encodes CASSEGGVVGYTF. The chain recombines TRBV12-3 or TRBV12-4 with TRBJ1-2; D possibly corresponds to TRBD1 (5 bases). The CDR3 loop spans 13 amino acids. Trimming removed 5 bases from V and 8 bases from J, with 15 bases in between.

This chain links TRBV9 with TRBJ1-2, with 7 positions matching TRBD1. This CDR3 is built from 14 residues. With V trimmed by 2 bases and J by 3 bases, 4 bases remained unmatched. Per germline, CDR1 SGDLS and CDR2 YYNGEE. CDR3 in DNA: TGTGCCAGCAGCGTTGGGACAGCGGACTATGGCTACACCTTC. Residues: CASSVGTADYGYTF.

The chain is built from TRBV30 and TRBJ1-1; maybe TRBD1 (6 bases). The germline gives CDR1 GTSNPN, CDR2 SVGIG (reference sequence). The CDR3 extends over 14 amino acids. V was shortened by 3 bases and J by 6 bases, with 17 bases between the two germline ends. The CDR3 region is CAWRPRGAAAEAFF. In DNA form, the CDR3 reads TGTGCCTGGAGGCCTCGGGGGGCGGCTGCTGAAGCTTTCTTT.

The chain links TRBV6-4 to TRBJ2-5; 7 bases are a match to TRBD1. Looked up from germline, CDR1 is MRHNA and CDR2 is SNTAGT. This CDR3 contains 19 residues. V trimming: 4 bases; J trimming: 4 bases; junction bases outside the gene matches: 21. The CDR3 region is CASSALTGTERRTRETQYF. The CDR3 nucleotides are TGTGCCAGCAGTGCTCTCACCGGGACAGAGAGACGGACTCGAGAGACCCAGTACTTC.

The rearrangement uses TRBV2 and TRBJ2-7; D uncertain. Germline V gene sequence: CDR1 SNHLY, CDR2 FYNNEI. V lost 6 bases to trimming and J lost 3 bases, with 18 bases between them. This CDR3 is built from 15 residues. CDR3 region: CASSESNQPIYEQYF. CDR3 DNA sequence: TGTGCCAGCAGCGAAAGTAACCAACCTATCTACGAGCAGTACTTC. The full variable domain, rest sourced from reference TRBV2 and TRBJ2-7, is EPEVTQTPSHQVTQMGQEVILRCVPISNHLYFYWYRQILGQKVEFLVSFYNNEISEKSEIFDDQFSVERPDGSNFTLKIRSTKLEDSAMYFCASSESNQPIYEQYFGPGTRLTVT.

The J gene is TRBJ1-5, the V gene TRBV5-6; possibly TRBD1 for D (6 bases). This CDR3 spans 15 amino acids. Germline CDR1 SGHDT, CDR2 YYEEEE. The V and J ends lost 3 bases and 1 base respectively, with 11 bases between them. The CDR3 region is CASSSTGGSNQPQHF. The CDR3 region has the DNA TGTGCCAGCAGCTCGACAGGTGGGAGCAATCAGCCCCAGCATTTT.

There are a few counts of this clone. The V gene is TRBV6-1, the J gene TRBJ1-2; D possibly corresponds to TRBD1 (6 bases). This CDR3 has 15 residues. Trimming removed 0 bases from V and 5 bases from J, with 13 bases in between. Per the germline V gene, CDR1 is MNHNS and CDR2 is SASEGT. CDR3 DNA: TGTGCCAGCAGTGAAGCGAACTCCAGGGGATATGGCTACACCTTC. Protein product: CASSEANSRGYGYTF.

This clone was observed a single time. This sequence joins TRBV3-1 (or the pseudogene TRBV3-2) and TRBJ2-3; 11 bases match TRBD1. J lost 4 bases, V lost 3 bases, and 6 bases had no gene match. Germline V CDR1 and CDR2: LGHDT, YNNKEL (reference sequence). The CDR3 sequence is 16 residues long. For the CDR3, the DNA is TGTGCCAGCAGCCAGATGGACAGGGGGCTTGCAGATACGCAGTATTTT. Its protein product is CASSQMDRGLADTQYF.

This rearrangement joins TRBV10-2 to TRBJ2-7; D is possibly TRBD1 (7 bases). Germline values: CDR1 WSHSY, CDR2 SAAADI. V lost 1 base to trimming and J lost 4 bases, with 17 bases between them. The length of the CDR3 is 16 residues. The CDR3 loop reads CASSEFRRRGRYEQYF. The CDR3 bases are TGCGCCAGCAGTGAGTTTCGACGCAGGGGGAGGTACGAGCAGTACTTC.